These 23 T cell receptor beta chains were sequenced from one sample in a study of identical twins. A single record per CDR3 protein comes from TCRdb applying MiXCR to the 5' RACE reads. The sample lists 1,800,000 or so distinct CDR3 sequences; under 35% were seen once. The sequencing sample was made of cord blood. The receptor source for this set is a newborn girl in good health.

The J gene is TRBJ2-7, the V gene TRBV7-2; no reliable D call. Looked up from germline, CDR1 is SGHTA and CDR2 is FQGNSA. The CDR3 consists of 15 residues. Between the trimmed V and J ends, which lost 1 base and 0 bases, there was a span of 10 bases. Here the CDR3 DNA reads TGTGCCAGCAGCTTAGTAGGAGACAACTCCTACGAGCAGTACTTC. It specifies CASSLVGDNSYEQYF.

The chain combines TRBV20-1 with TRBJ2-1; D not resolved. The CDR3 is 13 residues long. The V gene's germline CDR1 is DFQATT and CDR2 SNEGSKA (reference sequence). The germline V and J ends were trimmed by 0 bases and 13 bases, with 16 bases remaining between them. DNA of the CDR3: TGCAGTGCTAGAGAGTATTTGGAAGAGACCCAGTTCTTC. This encodes CSAREYLEETQFF.

The V call is TRBV5-1, the J call TRBJ2-1, with D possibly TRBD1 on 5 matching bases. Germline V gene lookup returns CDR1 SGHRS and CDR2 YFSETQ. V was clipped by 4 bases and J by 10 bases, with 24 bases between them. The CDR3 loop spans 16 amino acids. The CDR3 region is CASSRNVVQESEEQFF. CDR3 DNA sequence: TGCGCCAGCAGCAGGAATGTCGTACAGGAGAGTGAGGAGCAGTTCTTC.

This clonotype was seen only a few times. The chain employs TRBV20-1 and TRBJ2-7; 13 bases map to TRBD2. The CDR3 sequence is 17 residues long. The trim removed 6 bases at V and 2 bases at J, leaving 13 bases unmatched. Germline-derived CDR1 and CDR2 are DFQATT and SNEGSKA (reference sequence). CDR3 DNA: TGCAGTGCATCAGGACTAGCGGGGGCGATTTTCGCCTACGAGCAGTACTTC. As protein: CSASGLAGAIFAYEQYF.

The rearrangement links TRBV21-1 to TRBJ1-2; whether TRBD1, the table's D call, matches the DNA was not checked. TRBV21-1 is marked as a pseudogene. There are 14 residues in the CDR3. The CDR3 DNA is TGTGCCAGCAGCAAAGTTTCCGACAGCTATGGCTACACCTTC. Encoded protein: CASSKVSDSYGYTF.

V usage is TRBV6-1 and J usage is TRBJ1-1; D gene ambiguous. Trimming shortened V by 4 bases and J by 1 base, and 10 bases separated the two germline ends. Germline values: CDR1 MNHNS, CDR2 SASEGT. This CDR3 is 14 amino acids long. The CDR3 loop is CASSGSGGNTEAFF. DNA for the CDR3: TGTGCCAGCAGTGGGAGCGGCGGGAACACTGAAGCTTTCTTT.

This clonotype has only a few counts. The genes are TRBV25-1 and TRBJ2-1, with 14 bases fitting TRBD2. The ends lost 1 base at V and 1 base at J; junction bases unmatched: 3. The CDR3 is 18 residues long. Per germline, CDR1 MGHDK and CDR2 SYGVNS. CDR3 DNA sequence: TGTGCCAGCAGTGAATTAGGGACTAGCGGGGGTTCCTACAATGAGCAGTTCTTC. Translation: CASSELGTSGGSYNEQFF.

In this sample, this clonotype turned up a few times. The V and J genes are TRBV7-2 and TRBJ1-6, with unresolved D. This CDR3 has 13 residues. V was shortened by 1 base and J by 8 bases, with 6 bases between the two germline ends. Germline V gene lookup returns CDR1 SGHTA and CDR2 FQGNSA. The CDR3 DNA reads as TGTGCCAGCAGCTTAGAGCCAGATTCACCCCTCCACTTT. Translated: CASSLEPDSPLHF.

The CDR3 DNA sequence: TGTGCCAGCAAACTAGCGGGAGAGGCCGGGGAGCTGTTTTTT. Residues: CASKLAGEAGELFF. The chain uses TRBV6-2 or TRBV6-3 and TRBJ2-2; 11 positions match TRBD2. The V gene's germline CDR1 is MNHEY and CDR2 SVGEGT. The CDR3 totals 14 residues. The V gene end was trimmed by 7 bases and the J gene end by 6 bases; junction bases not matched to a gene: 4.

Note on this clonotype: Germline is not matched at one junction end, which may reflect a read error. The chain employs TRBV20-1 and TRBJ2-5; 11 nucleotides match TRBD2. There are 19 residues in the CDR3. CDR1 DFQATT and CDR2 SNEGSKA come from the germline V gene (reference sequence). The CDR3 is CGAREKPGLAATLQETQYF. The CDR3 DNA reads TGCGGTGCTAGAGAAAAACCGGGACTAGCGGCTACTTTACAAGAGACCCAGTACTTC.

This chain connects TRBV7-9 to TRBJ2-7; D gene unclear. Per the germline V gene, CDR1 is SEHNR and CDR2 is FQNEAQ (reference sequence). CDR3 size: 13 residues. The V and J ends lost 0 bases and 7 bases respectively, with 10 bases between them. The CDR3 protein is CASSLAARHEQYF. In nucleotides, the CDR3 is TGTGCCAGCAGCTTAGCGGCGCGGCATGAGCAGTACTTC.

Written as DNA, the CDR3 is TGCGCCAGCTCTGTAGGACTAGCGGGGGGCGGGGATGAGCAGTTCTTC. It translates to CASSVGLAGGGDEQFF. V gene TRBV5-1 combines with J gene TRBJ2-1, with 14 bases matching TRBD2. CDR3 length equals 16 residues. Germline CDR1 reads SGHRS; CDR2 reads YFSETQ. Trimming cost V 7 bases and J 8 bases; bases outside gene matches: 11.

This clonotype came up a few times. The chain uses TRBV12-3 or TRBV12-4 and TRBJ1-2, with 7 bases aligning to TRBD1. The CDR3 totals 15 residues. The ends lost 2 bases at V and 8 bases at J; junction bases unmatched: 11. CDR3 region: CASSLSSLPGGGYTF. The DNA of the CDR3 is TGTGCCAGCAGTTTATCTTCCCTACCAGGGGGGGGCTACACCTTC.

About this clonotype: Since a much larger clone is just one base distant, this may be a read error. CDR3 bases: TGTGCCAGCATCTTAGGTGGGATCACTGAAGCTTTCTTT. It is translated as CASILGGITEAFF. The chain recombines TRBV12-3 or TRBV12-4 with TRBJ1-1; D ambiguous. The CDR3 runs to 13 residues. V was shortened by 7 bases and J by 4 bases, with 13 bases between the two germline ends.

This chain connects TRBV12-5 to TRBJ2-1; TRBD2 matches 10 bases. The assigned J gene may be wrong: the sequence end matches TRBJ2-7 better. Germline CDR1 reads LGHNT; CDR2 reads FRNRAP. The CDR3 is made up of 14 amino acids. This CDR3 reads CASGLAGPYNEQYF. The CDR3 coding sequence is TGTGCTAGTGGACTAGCGGGGCCCTACAATGAGCAGTACTTC.

The CDR3: CASSTYGSGGLNEQFF. CDR3 nucleotides: TGTGCCAGCAGCACCTACGGTAGCGGGGGCCTTAATGAGCAGTTCTTC. V gene TRBV7-8 combines with J gene TRBJ2-1; TRBD2 aligns across 9 bases. Germline V gene data show CDR1 as SGHVS and CDR2 as FQNEAQ. CDR3 length equals 16 residues. J lost 7 bases, V lost 5 bases, and 12 bases had no gene match.

This clonotype has more than one count but fewer than ten. The chain couples TRBV6-1 to TRBJ2-7; 9 nucleotides align to TRBD2. From germline, CDR1 is MNHNS and CDR2 SASEGT. This CDR3 contains 13 residues. V shed 9 bases, J shed 4 bases, and the junction held 7 bases outside the gene matches. This chain's CDR3 is CASKGLAMYEQYF. Written as DNA, the CDR3 is TGTGCCAGTAAGGGACTAGCAATGTACGAGCAGTACTTC.

The rearrangement uses TRBV20-1 and TRBJ2-7, with D maybe TRBD1 (6 bases). The V and J ends lost 0 bases and 0 bases respectively, with 12 bases between them. This CDR3 is 15 amino acids long. The germline V gene encodes CDR1 DFQATT and CDR2 SNEGSKA (reference sequence). CDR3 loop: CSARDWGPSSYEQYF. CDR3 nucleotide sequence: TGCAGTGCTAGAGATTGGGGGCCCAGCTCCTACGAGCAGTACTTC.

This clonotype was seen only a few times. This chain joins TRBV9 and TRBJ2-1; D might be TRBD2 (5 bases). In germline, CDR1 is SGDLS, CDR2 YYNGEE. V was clipped by 4 bases and J by 2 bases, with 13 bases between them. The CDR3 runs to 15 residues. The CDR3 is CASSYKSGAYNEQFF. The CDR3, as DNA: TGTGCCAGCAGCTATAAATCCGGGGCCTACAATGAGCAGTTCTTC.

V gene TRBV19 combines with J gene TRBJ2-3, with 7 bases aligning to TRBD1. The germline V gene encodes CDR1 LNHDA and CDR2 SQIVND (reference sequence). The V gene end was trimmed by 4 bases and the J gene end by 2 bases; junction bases not matched to a gene: 9. The CDR3 is made up of 16 amino acids. This chain's CDR3 is CASSSRQGLHTDTQYF. Written as DNA, the CDR3 is TGTGCCAGTAGTAGTAGACAGGGTCTACACACAGATACGCAGTATTTT.

The chain couples TRBV7-2 to TRBJ1-5; D is possibly TRBD1 (6 bases). Deletions cut 5 bases from V and 1 base from J, with 12 bases between. Looked up from germline, CDR1 is SGHTA and CDR2 is FQGNSA. There are 15 residues in the CDR3. The CDR3 region is CASSRGGISNQPQHF. The DNA for the CDR3 is TGTGCCAGCAGCCGAGGGGGGATCAGCAATCAGCCCCAGCATTTT.

This clonotype was seen more than once but under ten times. The chain employs TRBV10-3 and TRBJ1-2, with 8 nucleotides matching TRBD1. Trimming at V came to 10 bases and at J to 7 bases, leaving 11 bases not matched to a gene. There are 13 residues in the CDR3. Germline V gene data show CDR1 as ENHRY and CDR2 as SYGVKD. The CDR3 nucleotides are TGTGCCAACCGTACAGGGGGATCGGGTGGCTACACCTTC. It codes for CANRTGGSGGYTF.

This sequence joins TRBV7-9 and TRBJ1-1; TRBD1 aligns across 9 bases. CDR3 length: 15 amino acids. V gave up 5 bases and J gave up 5 bases; unmatched junction bases: 9. Germline V gives CDR1 SEHNR, CDR2 FQNEAQ (reference sequence). The chain's CDR3 is CASSALGQGRTEAFF. CDR3 coding DNA: TGTGCCAGCAGCGCCCTCGGACAGGGGAGAACTGAAGCTTTCTTT.